This T cell receptor (beta chain) was observed in a study of T cell responses to AZD1222 COVID-19 vaccine. As concerns this clone: Its target is unknown.

Trimming stripped 4 bases from V and 11 bases from J, with 9 bases between. Germline V lookup: CDR1 SGHNT, CDR2 YENEEA. The CDR3 runs to 11 residues. Using immunoSEQ multiplex PCR, the repertoire was profiled, and TCRdb retains in-frame clones only, with some absent. Counted here are around 140,000 clones, 91% occurring once; the ten biggest clones make up under 2%. Overall study results and limits: Spike-spanning, vaccine-associated CD4 TCRs were dominant at 160-218 and 743-854. Rises in breadth and depth of Spike-specific TCRs came after two AZD1222 doses. The donor cohort was predominantly white British with a female majority, and clonal diversity may have been underestimated.

Recipients boosted at about 4 weeks or about 12 weeks are pooled. Sequenced material: peripheral blood, taken 28 days after the second AZD1222 dose. The origin of this receptor is an adult who received the AZD1222 COVID-19 vaccine. This chain uses TRBV11-3 with TRBJ2-1; D gene unclear. CDR3 sequence: CASSSGRKQFF. Written as DNA, the CDR3 is TGTGCCAGCAGCTCGGGCAGAAAGCAGTTCTTC.